The 28 T cell receptor beta chains below come from one sample, sequenced in a study of radiotherapy plus CTLA-4 blockade in lung cancer. Using immunoSEQ multiplex PCR, the repertoire was profiled, and TCRdb retains in-frame clones only, with some absent. The sample records around 38,000 clones, around 85% being singletons. Source: peripheral blood, taken from a patient treated with radiotherapy plus ipilimumab. Source of these receptors: a human donor with non-small cell lung cancer whose response to radiotherapy plus ipilimumab could not be evaluated.

V usage is TRBV7-9 and J usage is TRBJ2-3; 8 bases map to TRBD1. The CDR3 length is 17 residues. Germline V gene data show CDR1 as SEHNR and CDR2 as FQNEAQ (reference sequence). J lost 3 bases, V lost 1 base, and 9 bases had no gene match. In nucleotides, the CDR3 is TGTGCCAGCAGCTTAGGGCAGGGGGCGTTTTCAACAGATACGCAGTATTTT. It codes for CASSLGQGAFSTDTQYF.

This chain connects TRBV7-9 to TRBJ2-2, with TRBD2 as a possible D gene (6 bases). The CDR3 has 18 amino acids. The V and J ends lost 5 bases and 7 bases respectively, with 26 bases between them. Germline V gene lookup returns CDR1 SEHNR and CDR2 FQNEAQ (reference sequence). CDR3 in DNA: TGTGCCAGCAGCCTCCATTGGCGGGAAGGATCGGAACTCGGGGAGCTGTTTTTT. This encodes CASSLHWREGSELGELFF.

V is TRBV4-1 and J is TRBJ1-5; the D gene is possibly TRBD1 (6 bases). CDR3 size: 13 residues. V lost 0 bases and J 7 bases, leaving 7 bases between the germline ends. Germline CDR1 MGHRA, CDR2 YSYEKL. CDR3 sequence (DNA): TGCGCCAGCAGCCAAGAACAGGGCCAGCCCCAGCATTTT. Translation: CASSQEQGQPQHF.

V gene TRBV4-2 combines with J gene TRBJ2-3; the D is unclear. The CDR3 runs to 15 residues. The germline V and J ends were trimmed by 2 bases and 4 bases, with 13 bases remaining between them. Germline V gene sequence: CDR1 LGHNA, CDR2 YNFKEQ. CDR3 sequence (DNA): TGTGCCAGCAGCCAAACGCCCCTAGGCGCAGATACGCAGTATTTT. It is translated as CASSQTPLGADTQYF.

The chain uses TRBV5-4 and TRBJ2-2; 8 bases are a match to TRBD2. Germline CDR1 reads SGHNT; CDR2 reads YYREEE (reference sequence). Trimming cost V 4 bases and J 5 bases; bases outside gene matches: 13. CDR3 size: 17 residues. The CDR3 bases are TGTGCCAGCAGCCCCGTGGGTAGCGGGACCTTTACCGGGGAGCTGTTTTTT. This translates into CASSPVGSGTFTGELFF. Full variable domain (missing parts from reference TRBV5-4 and TRBJ2-2): ETGVTQSPTHLIKTRGQQVTLRCSSQSGHNTVSWYQQALGQGPQFIFQYYREEENGRGNFPPRFSGLQFPNYSSELNVNALELDDSALYLCASSPVGSGTFTGELFFGEGSRLTVL.

The chain links TRBV21-1 to TRBJ2-7; the DNA was not compared with TRBD1, the D call given in the table. TRBV21-1 is a recognized pseudogene. There are 15 residues in the CDR3. The CDR3 reads CASTSRTGEGDEQYF. The DNA of the CDR3 is TGTGCCAGCACTTCGCGGACAGGGGAAGGAGACGAGCAGTACTTC.

Note on this clone: Other DNA sequences within the sample encode an identical CDR3. The chain uses TRBV2 and TRBJ1-2, with 9 bases matching TRBD1. The junction had 7 bases not matched to a gene; V was cut back by 6 bases and J by 5 bases. The CDR3 has 14 amino acids. Germline assignment: CDR1 SNHLY and CDR2 FYNNEI. In nucleotides, the CDR3 is TGTGCCAGCAGCCGGGACAGGGACGCTTATGGCTACACCTTC. Encoded protein: CASSRDRDAYGYTF. Full variable domain (rest looked up from reference TRBV2 and TRBJ1-2): EPEVTQTPSHQVTQMGQEVILRCVPISNHLYFYWYRQILGQKVEFLVSFYNNEISEKSEIFDDQFSVERPDGSNFTLKIRSTKLEDSAMYFCASSRDRDAYGYTFGSGTRLTVV.

The chain recombines TRBV6-5 with TRBJ2-7, with 7 bases aligning to TRBD2. The length of the CDR3 is 15 residues. V was clipped by 4 bases and J by 1 base; unmatched bases: 7. Germline V CDR1 and CDR2: MNHEY, SVGAGI. In DNA, the CDR3 is TGTGCCAGCAGTTCCCGACTAGCCGGGTCCTACGAGCAGTACTTC. Protein product: CASSSRLAGSYEQYF.

The chain joins TRBV7-9 to TRBJ2-3; 8 bases match TRBD2. This CDR3 spans 15 amino acids. Trimming took 3 bases from V and 4 from J; bases not matched to a gene: 6. The germline V gene has CDR1 SEHNR and CDR2 FQNEAQ (reference sequence). The CDR3 DNA is TGTGCCAGCAGCTTTTTAGCGGGGCTGTCAGATACGCAGTATTTT. Protein sequence: CASSFLAGLSDTQYF.

This rearrangement joins TRBV19 to TRBJ1-1; D gene unclear. Germline CDR1 is LNHDA and CDR2 is SQIVND (reference sequence). The V gene lost 6 bases and the J gene lost 5 bases, with 13 bases spanning the gap. The CDR3 has 13 amino acids. The CDR3 sequence: CASREGGLTEAFF. The CDR3 nucleotides are TGTGCCAGTAGGGAGGGAGGGTTGACTGAAGCTTTCTTT.

In this sample, this clone turned up once. The CDR3 is CASSHGGRSGDTGELFF. As DNA, the CDR3 is TGTGCCAGCAGCCACGGGGGGCGGAGCGGGGACACCGGGGAGCTGTTTTTT. V usage is TRBV28 and J usage is TRBJ2-2; tentative D call: TRBD2 (7 bases). Germline loops: CDR1 MDHEN, CDR2 SYDVKM. The V and J ends lost 6 bases and 3 bases respectively, with 20 bases between them. The CDR3 consists of 17 residues.

This clone was seen just once. The chain joins TRBV21-1 to TRBJ2-5; no check of the table's D call, TRBD1, against the DNA was made. TRBV21-1 is classified as a pseudogene. The CDR3 has 10 residues. In DNA, the CDR3 is TGTGCCAGCAACAAAGAGACCCAGTACTTC. This codes for CASNKETQYF.

This clone was seen a single time. The rearrangement uses TRBV27 and TRBJ1-1, with D unclear. The CDR3 runs 14 residues. The V and J ends lost 7 bases and 3 bases respectively, with 15 bases between them. Per the germline V gene, CDR1 is MNHEY and CDR2 is SMNVEV (reference sequence). This CDR3 reads CASTQVREDTEAFF. The CDR3 region has the DNA TGTGCCAGCACCCAGGTGAGGGAGGACACTGAAGCTTTCTTT.

As for this clone: Distinct nucleotide sequences in the sample also encode this CDR3. This rearrangement joins TRBV5-1 to TRBJ2-1, with 10 bases fitting TRBD2. Trimming took 0 bases from V and 6 from J; bases not matched to a gene: 3. In germline, CDR1 is SGHRS, CDR2 YFSETQ. There are 15 residues in the CDR3. The CDR3 sequence is CASSLGTSGSNEQFF. The CDR3 nucleotides are TGCGCCAGCAGCTTGGGGACTAGCGGCTCCAATGAGCAGTTCTTC.

This clone has a handful of counts. The rearrangement joins TRBV7-3 to TRBJ2-3, with D possibly TRBD1 on 6 matching bases. Germline lookup yields CDR1 SGHTA and CDR2 FQGTGA. V gave up 3 bases and J gave up 3 bases, with 13 bases separating them. This CDR3 comprises 15 residues. The CDR3 reads CASSFFGRGTDTQYF. The CDR3 DNA reads as TGTGCCAGCAGCTTTTTTGGCAGGGGAACAGATACGCAGTATTTT.

This rearrangement joins TRBV7-9 to TRBJ1-2; 9 bases match TRBD1. Looked up from germline, CDR1 is SEHNR and CDR2 is FQNEAQ (reference sequence). Trimming at V came to 4 bases and at J to 7 bases, leaving 7 bases not matched to a gene. The CDR3 consists of 14 residues. The CDR3 region is CASSSTQGAGGYTF. The CDR3 DNA reads TGTGCCAGCAGCTCCACACAGGGGGCGGGTGGCTACACCTTC.

This clone has a single count. V and J are TRBV5-1 and TRBJ2-5; perhaps TRBD2 as D (6 bases). The CDR3 contains 11 residues. Between the trimmed V and J ends, which lost 7 bases and 7 bases, there was a span of 11 bases. Germline values: CDR1 SGHRS, CDR2 YFSETQ. The CDR3 DNA sequence: TGCGCCAGCGCCGAGGAGGGGACCCAGTACTTC. Translating gives CASAEEGTQYF.

The chain combines TRBV7-2 with TRBJ1-5; tentative D call: TRBD1 (5 bases). Germline V gene sequence: CDR1 SGHTA, CDR2 FQGNSA. The CDR3 totals 15 residues. V was cut by 3 bases and J by 0 bases, with 9 bases left in between. CDR3 region: CASSFQGYSNQPQHF. In DNA, the CDR3 is TGTGCCAGCAGCTTCCAGGGTTATAGCAATCAGCCCCAGCATTTT.

The chain uses TRBV19 and TRBJ2-1, with TRBD2 matching over 8 bases. The CDR3 is made up of 19 amino acids. Unmatched junction bases numbered 10, after V lost 0 bases and J lost 0 bases. CDR1 and CDR2 (germline): LNHDA, SQIVND (reference sequence). The CDR3 loop is CASSIEGSGSSPSYNEQFF. CDR3 nucleotides: TGTGCCAGTAGTATAGAGGGCAGCGGGAGTTCCCCCTCCTACAATGAGCAGTTCTTC.

This clone was counted a single time. The rearrangement joins TRBV5-4 to TRBJ1-1; D is undetermined. CDR3 size: 15 residues. Germline V lookup: CDR1 SGHNT, CDR2 YYREEE (reference sequence). V shed 4 bases and J shed 1 base, with 14 bases lying between them. The CDR3 DNA is TGTGCCAGCAGCCAAGAGGTTGGAGGGAACACTGAAGCTTTCTTT. Encoded protein: CASSQEVGGNTEAFF. Based on the CDR3 plus reference TRBV5-4 and TRBJ1-1, the full variable domain is ETGVTQSPTHLIKTRGQQVTLRCSSQSGHNTVSWYQQALGQGPQFIFQYYREEENGRGNFPPRFSGLQFPNYSSELNVNALELDDSALYLCASSQEVGGNTEAFFGQGTRLTVV.

This rearrangement joins TRBV27 to TRBJ1-6; no reliable D call. CDR3 size: 14 residues. The germline gives CDR1 MNHEY, CDR2 SMNVEV (reference sequence). Trimming took 5 bases from V and 3 from J, leaving 8 bases between them. CDR3 amino acids: CASSQGVYNSPLHF. CDR3 in DNA: TGTGCCAGCAGTCAAGGAGTCTATAATTCACCCCTCCACTTT.

The chain links TRBV5-4 to TRBJ2-2, with unresolved D. This CDR3 is built from 14 residues. V was shortened by 6 bases and J by 5 bases, with 14 bases between the two germline ends. In germline, CDR1 is SGHNT, CDR2 YYREEE (reference sequence). For the CDR3, the DNA is TGTGCCAGCAACTCCCAGGTCGAGACCGGGGAGCTGTTTTTT. Translation gives CASNSQVETGELFF.

V usage is TRBV7-9 and J usage is TRBJ2-3, with TRBD1 identical over 7 bases. CDR3 length equals 14 residues. The V and J ends lost 5 bases and 3 bases, in that order; junction bases with no gene match: 5. Per the germline V gene, CDR1 is SEHNR and CDR2 is FQNEAQ (reference sequence). CDR3 loop: CASSTRQGTDTQYF. In DNA form, the CDR3 reads TGTGCCAGCAGCACCCGACAGGGTACAGATACGCAGTATTTT.

This rearrangement joins TRBV7-2 to TRBJ2-1; D is unresolved. With 3 bases removed from V and 8 bases from J, the gap between germline ends came to 20 bases. There are 16 residues in the CDR3. Germline V gene data show CDR1 as SGHTA and CDR2 as FQGNSA. CDR3 residues: CASSFLRSTLLDEQFF. CDR3 nucleotide sequence: TGTGCCAGCAGCTTTCTTCGGTCTACCCTTCTTGATGAGCAGTTCTTC.

With respect to this clone: Relative to the germline gene, one junction end is altered; a read error may explain this. V usage is TRBV7-7 and J usage is TRBJ2-5; no firm D call. This CDR3 is 15 amino acids long. In germline, CDR1 is SSHAT, CDR2 FNYEAQ (reference sequence). The CDR3 DNA is TGTGCTAGCAGCTTAGGTCGTGGGCCCTGGGAGACCCAGTACTTC. It encodes CASSLGRGPWETQYF.

This rearrangement joins TRBV28 to TRBJ1-5; maybe TRBD1 (5 bases). This CDR3 is built from 15 residues. CDR1 MDHEN and CDR2 SYDVKM come from the germline V gene. Between the trimmed V and J ends, which lost 6 bases and 4 bases, there was a span of 16 bases. CDR3 region: CASSGGGRRNQPQHF. CDR3 in DNA: TGTGCCAGCAGCGGCGGGGGGAGGCGTAATCAGCCCCAGCATTTT.

This clone was seen just once. The genes are TRBV15 and TRBJ2-7; 9 bases fit TRBD2. Trimming removed 1 base from V and 0 bases from J; junction bases left unmatched: 4. CDR3 length equals 16 residues. Germline assignment: CDR1 LNHNV and CDR2 YYDKDF (reference sequence). The CDR3: CATSRAASGISYEQYF. The CDR3 region has the DNA TGTGCCACCAGCAGAGCGGCTAGCGGGATCTCCTACGAGCAGTACTTC.

The rearrangement uses TRBV11-3 and TRBJ2-3; possibly TRBD1 for D (6 bases). Germline CDR1 SGHNT, CDR2 YENEEA. This CDR3 is built from 14 residues. The V gene lost 5 bases and the J gene lost 6 bases, with 15 bases spanning the gap. CDR3 protein: CASSPERGWDTQYF. DNA of the CDR3: TGTGCCAGCAGCCCGGAGAGGGGGTGGGATACGCAGTATTTT.